One sample yielded the 14 T cell receptor beta chains listed below, sequenced in a study of blood T cell repertoires in COVID-19. Assay: immunoSEQ multiplex PCR; the TCRdb copy retains only in-frame clones and omits some. The repertoire holds approximately 450,000 clones, with 80% to 90% as singletons. The sample taken for sequencing was PBMCs or T cells enriched from blood (not recorded which). These receptors were taken from a man aged 25 to 40 who had recovered from COVID-19.

DNA of the CDR3: TGTGCCAGCAGGATTACAGGAAACTATGGCTACACCTTC. Encoded protein: CASRITGNYGYTF. V and J are TRBV28 and TRBJ1-2; maybe TRBD1 (5 bases). There are 13 residues in the CDR3. Germline CDR1 and CDR2: MDHEN and SYDVKM. Between the trimmed V and J ends, which lost 6 bases and 2 bases, there was a span of 10 bases.

V gene TRBV5-1 combines with J gene TRBJ1-2; TRBD1 is a possible D gene (5 bases). This CDR3 spans 15 amino acids. Deletions cut 6 bases from V and 2 bases from J, with 17 bases between. The germline V gene has CDR1 SGHRS and CDR2 YFSETQ. The CDR3 loop is CASTPMPGVNYGYTF. The CDR3 coding sequence is TGCGCCAGCACCCCCATGCCGGGGGTAAACTATGGCTACACCTTC.

V usage is TRBV19 and J usage is TRBJ1-2; D may be TRBD1 (5 bases). Germline CDR1 reads LNHDA; CDR2 reads SQIVND (reference sequence). The ends were cut back, 1 base at V and 6 bases at J, with 12 bases in the middle. The CDR3 contains 14 residues. The CDR3: CASSIGGSHHGYTF. The CDR3 DNA reads TGTGCCAGTAGTATAGGGGGCTCACATCATGGCTACACCTTC.

The chain carries TRBV10-3 and TRBJ1-6; D is ambiguous. The germline gives CDR1 ENHRY, CDR2 SYGVKD. The CDR3 sequence is 14 residues long. The ends were cut back, 6 bases at V and 7 bases at J, with 13 bases in the middle. The CDR3 DNA reads as TGTGCCATCAGGGACGGGATGGAGAATTCACCCCTCCACTTT. It codes for CAIRDGMENSPLHF.

J is TRBJ1-2 and V is TRBV28; tentative D call: TRBD1 (5 bases). The CDR3 covers 18 residues. The ends were cut back, 5 bases at V and 2 bases at J, with 24 bases in the middle. Per the germline V gene, CDR1 is MDHEN and CDR2 is SYDVKM. Here the CDR3 DNA reads TGTGCCAGCAGTGGGAAACTCACGTTTGCAGGGCGCAACTATGGCTACACCTTC. Translated, it gives CASSGKLTFAGRNYGYTF.

The gene calls are TRBV5-4 and TRBJ2-7; TRBD1 might be the D (5 bases). Germline assignment: CDR1 SGHNT and CDR2 YYREEE (reference sequence). The CDR3 consists of 14 residues. V gave up 3 bases and J gave up 1 base, with 11 bases separating them. CDR3 loop: CASSSDRFSYEQYF. The CDR3 coding sequence is TGTGCCAGCAGCTCAGACAGATTTTCCTACGAGCAGTACTTC. Full variable domain (rest looked up from reference TRBV5-4 and TRBJ2-7): ETGVTQSPTHLIKTRGQQVTLRCSSQSGHNTVSWYQQALGQGPQFIFQYYREEENGRGNFPPRFSGLQFPNYSSELNVNALELDDSALYLCASSSDRFSYEQYFGPGTRLTVT.

The chain joins TRBV5-1 to TRBJ2-2; 9 bases are shared with TRBD2. Germline values: CDR1 SGHRS, CDR2 YFSETQ. The CDR3 spans 17 residues. After removal of 4 bases from V and 1 base from J, the junction contained 8 bases not matched to a gene. The CDR3 sequence: CASSPPSSGKNTGELFF. The DNA for the CDR3 is TGCGCCAGCAGCCCACCCTCTAGCGGGAAGAACACCGGGGAGCTGTTTTTT.

This clone was found many times. The V and J genes are TRBV14 and TRBJ2-1, with D possibly being TRBD1 (5 bases). Germline CDR1 and CDR2: SGHDN and FVKESK. V lost 1 base and J 8 bases, leaving 15 bases between the germline ends. This CDR3 is built from 15 residues. The CDR3 region is CASSQGTTSPDEQFF. In DNA, the CDR3 is TGTGCCAGCAGCCAAGGGACAACCTCCCCCGATGAGCAGTTCTTC.

The chain carries TRBV7-9 and TRBJ2-1, with 7 bases fitting TRBD1. This CDR3 spans 15 amino acids. The V and J ends lost 4 bases and 2 bases, in that order; junction bases with no gene match: 5. The germline gives CDR1 SEHNR, CDR2 FQNEAQ (reference sequence). CDR3 sequence (DNA): TGTGCCAGCAGCTGGGACAGCGTTACCTACAATGAGCAGTTCTTC. Translation gives CASSWDSVTYNEQFF. Full variable domain (remainder filled in from reference TRBV7-9 and TRBJ2-1): DTGVSQNPRHKITKRGQNVTFRCDPISEHNRLYWYRQTLGQGPEFLTYFQNEAQLEKSRLLSDRFSAERPKGSFSTLEIQRTEQGDSAMYLCASSWDSVTYNEQFFGPGTRLTVL.

The chain employs TRBV7-2 and TRBJ2-7; 9 bases fit TRBD2. Germline assignment: CDR1 SGHTA and CDR2 FQGNSA. J gave up 6 bases and V 1 base, and 13 bases lay outside the gene matches. This CDR3 has 17 amino acids. Here the CDR3 DNA reads TGTGCCAGCAGCTTAGTCGGACTAGCGCCCCGGGCTGGCGAGCAGTACTTC. Translation gives CASSLVGLAPRAGEQYF. Variable domain in full (rest from reference TRBV7-2 and TRBJ2-7): GAGVSQSPSNKVTEKGKDVELRCDPISGHTALYWYRQSLGQGLEFLIYFQGNSAPDKSGLPSDRFSAERTGGSVSTLTIQRTQQEDSAVYLCASSLVGLAPRAGEQYFGPGTRLTVT.

J is TRBJ2-5 and V is TRBV7-9, with 7 bases matching TRBD1. The CDR3 extends over 15 amino acids. Germline trimming cut 7 bases from V and 3 bases from J; bases unmatched to any gene: 11. The germline CDR1 and CDR2 sequences are SEHNR and FQNEAQ (reference sequence). CDR3 DNA sequence: TGTGCCAGCACTAATAGTGGGACAGCCAAAGAGACCCAGTACTTC. Residues: CASTNSGTAKETQYF.

The chain carries TRBV6-6 and TRBJ1-6; 7 nucleotides agree with TRBD1. Germline CDR1 and CDR2: MNHNY and SVGAGI (reference sequence). After removal of 6 bases from V and 6 bases from J, the junction contained 2 bases not matched to a gene. The CDR3 is made up of 13 amino acids. Written as DNA, the CDR3 is TGTGCCAGCAGGGGACAGCTTAATTCACCCCTCCACTTT. It codes for CASRGQLNSPLHF.

The CDR3 bases are TGTGCCAGCAGCCGGACGACAGGGAACACTGAAGCTTTCTTT. Protein sequence: CASSRTTGNTEAFF. J is TRBJ1-1 and V is TRBV3-1 (or the pseudogene TRBV3-2); D might be TRBD1 (6 bases). CDR3 length: 14 residues. V lost 4 bases and J 1 base, leaving 10 bases between the germline ends. Germline lookup yields CDR1 LGHDT and CDR2 YNNKEL (reference sequence).

The chain employs TRBV5-4 and TRBJ2-2, with TRBD2 matching 8 bases. This CDR3 contains 16 residues. Per germline, CDR1 SGHNT and CDR2 YYREEE (reference sequence). After removal of 3 bases from V and 1 base from J, the junction contained 5 bases not matched to a gene. The CDR3 region is CASSSGLARNTGELFF. CDR3 sequence (DNA): TGTGCCAGCAGCTCCGGACTAGCTCGGAACACCGGGGAGCTGTTTTTT. The full variable domain, its missing parts supplied by reference TRBV5-4 and TRBJ2-2, is ETGVTQSPTHLIKTRGQQVTLRCSSQSGHNTVSWYQQALGQGPQFIFQYYREEENGRGNFPPRFSGLQFPNYSSELNVNALELDDSALYLCASSSGLARNTGELFFGEGSRLTVL.